A single sample is the source of the 16 T cell receptor beta chains below, sequenced in a study of OX40 agonist ivuxolimab in advanced cancers. The data were produced by immunoSEQ multiplex PCR, yet TCRdb's version contains in-frame clones alone and is incomplete. The sample lists 58,000 or so clones, 80% to 90% occurring once. Material: CD4+ or CD8+ T cells sorted from blood, obtained in a trial of the OX40 agonist ivuxolimab. The receptor set was obtained from an adult with an advanced solid tumor such as melanoma, head and neck, liver or kidney cancer.

This clone was counted once. This chain uses TRBV19 with TRBJ1-1; D is possibly TRBD1 (5 bases). Trimming pared 3 bases from V and 7 bases from J, leaving 9 bases between. Germline-derived CDR1 and CDR2 are LNHDA and SQIVND (reference sequence). The CDR3 has 12 residues. CDR3 sequence (DNA): TGTGCCAGTAGTATTGGGACTGTTGAAGCTTTCTTT. It specifies CASSIGTVEAFF.

The chain is built from TRBV5-6 and TRBJ2-1; D call uncertain. The CDR3 covers 12 residues. Germline CDR1 is SGHDT and CDR2 is YYEEEE. Trimming cost V 1 base and J 8 bases, with 7 bases left between them. The CDR3, as DNA: TGTGCCAGCAGCTTGTTGGTGGATGAGCAGTTCTTC. It encodes CASSLLVDEQFF.

This chain joins TRBV9 and TRBJ2-3; D is possibly TRBD2 (5 bases). The CDR3 sequence is 17 residues long. The germline V gene has CDR1 SGDLS and CDR2 YYNGEE. Trimming removed 1 base at V and 0 bases at J, with 15 bases between. The CDR3 coding sequence is TGTGCCAGCAGCGTACCCTCAGGCGGCGGGAGCACAGATACGCAGTATTTT. The encoded protein is CASSVPSGGGSTDTQYF.

This rearrangement joins TRBV2 to TRBJ2-7, with D perhaps being TRBD1 or TRBD2 (5 bases each). This CDR3 has 15 amino acids. With 4 bases removed from V and 0 bases from J, the gap between germline ends came to 13 bases. Germline V gene lookup returns CDR1 SNHLY and CDR2 FYNNEI. The CDR3 DNA sequence: TGTGCCAGCAGTGGTAGGGCAGGGAGCTCCTACGAGCAGTACTTC. It is translated as CASSGRAGSSYEQYF.

The V gene is TRBV6-5, the J gene TRBJ2-1, with 7 nucleotides matching TRBD2. The CDR3 contains 14 residues. The trim removed 6 bases at V and 3 bases at J, leaving 5 bases unmatched. Germline assignment: CDR1 MNHEY and CDR2 SVGAGI. Here the CDR3 reads CASSLTGGYNEQFF. CDR3 nucleotides: TGTGCCAGCAGCCTCACGGGAGGCTACAATGAGCAGTTCTTC.

The chain employs TRBV14 and TRBJ1-1, with 11 bases aligning to TRBD1. This CDR3 is 13 amino acids long. The junction had 0 bases not matched to a gene; V was cut back by 5 bases and J by 4 bases. Germline CDR1 and CDR2: SGHDN and FVKESK. This chain's CDR3 is CASSGTGGTEAFF. The CDR3, as DNA: TGTGCCAGCAGCGGGACAGGGGGCACTGAAGCTTTCTTT.

The V gene is TRBV5-4, the J gene TRBJ2-7, with D hard to call. The V gene's germline CDR1 is SGHNT and CDR2 YYREEE (reference sequence). V lost 4 bases to trimming and J lost 5 bases, with 10 bases between them. The CDR3 is 12 residues long. This CDR3 is CASSQGAHEQYF. For the CDR3, the DNA is TGTGCCAGCAGCCAAGGTGCCCACGAGCAGTACTTC.

The rearrangement joins TRBV9 to TRBJ2-2; 7 bases line up with TRBD2. This CDR3 has 15 amino acids. Germline CDR1 is SGDLS and CDR2 is YYNGEE. V was clipped by 3 bases and J by 5 bases; unmatched bases: 7. In nucleotides, the CDR3 is TGTGCCAGCAGCGGTAGCGGGTGGGGGACCGGGGAGCTGTTTTTT. The encoded protein is CASSGSGWGTGELFF.

The V call is TRBV10-1, the J call TRBJ1-4, with 7 nucleotides matching TRBD1. There are 18 residues in the CDR3. Germline V lookup: CDR1 WNHNN, CDR2 SYGVQD (reference sequence). The trim removed 5 bases at V and 2 bases at J, leaving 14 bases unmatched. CDR3 residues: CASSHEEEGALTNEKLFF. CDR3 in DNA: TGCGCCAGCAGTCATGAGGAGGAGGGGGCGCTTACTAATGAAAAACTGTTTTTT.

V is TRBV6-1 and J is TRBJ1-4, with TRBD1 matching over 10 bases. The ends lost 0 bases at V and 8 bases at J; junction bases unmatched: 6. Germline CDR1 and CDR2: MNHNS and SASEGT. This CDR3 comprises 16 residues. DNA for the CDR3: TGTGCCAGCAGTGAAGCGCTCGGGACAGGGGTCGAAAAACTGTTTTTT. Its protein is CASSEALGTGVEKLFF.

This clone showed up just once. The V call is TRBV19, the J call TRBJ1-5; TRBD1 might be the D (5 bases). The V and J ends lost 3 bases and 7 bases respectively, with 16 bases between them. The CDR3 extends over 15 amino acids. Germline V lookup: CDR1 LNHDA, CDR2 SQIVND (reference sequence). CDR3 DNA sequence: TGTGCCAGTAGTATCATGGGACGGGCAAACCAGCCCCAGCATTTT. This encodes CASSIMGRANQPQHF. Using reference TRBV19 and TRBJ1-5 for the parts outside the CDR3, the full variable domain is DGGITQSPKYLFRKEGQNVTLSCEQNLNHDAMYWYRQDPGQGLRLIYYSQIVNDFQKGDIAEGYSVSREKKESFPLTVTSAQKNPTAFYLCASSIMGRANQPQHFGDGTRLSIL.

The V call is TRBV6-1, the J call TRBJ2-4; 8 bases align to TRBD2. CDR1 MNHNS and CDR2 SASEGT come from the germline V gene. The V and J ends lost 10 bases and 0 bases, in that order; junction bases with no gene match: 8. This CDR3 has 15 residues. DNA of the CDR3: TGTGCCACCTCAGAGCGGGGGTTAGCCAAAAACATTCAGTACTTC. It specifies CATSERGLAKNIQYF.

The chain couples TRBV11-2 to TRBJ2-1; no definite D call. V dropped 5 bases and J dropped 8 bases, with 19 bases sitting between them. Germline values: CDR1 SGHAT, CDR2 FQNNGV. CDR3 size: 15 residues. CDR3 in amino acids: CASSPTLRAGDEQFF. As DNA, the CDR3 is TGTGCCAGCAGCCCCACGCTCCGGGCTGGCGATGAGCAGTTCTTC.

The chain has TRBV19 and TRBJ1-2; D might be TRBD1 (5 bases). CDR3 length: 13 residues. Trimming took 3 bases from V and 8 from J, leaving 13 bases between them. Germline values: CDR1 LNHDA, CDR2 SQIVND (reference sequence). This CDR3 reads CASSIPGGLGYTF. CDR3 coding DNA: TGTGCCAGTAGTATTCCCGGGGGTTTAGGCTACACCTTC.

The CDR3 sequence is CASSLGSDPYEQYF. The CDR3 region has the DNA TGTGCCAGCAGCTTGGGCTCAGACCCCTACGAGCAGTACTTC. The rearrangement joins TRBV5-4 to TRBJ2-7; D gene uncertain. V dropped 0 bases and J dropped 2 bases, with 9 bases sitting between them. CDR1 is SGHNT, CDR2 YYREEE, per germline (reference sequence). This CDR3 has 14 amino acids.

The chain carries TRBV5-8 and TRBJ2-1, with D possibly being TRBD2 (6 bases). This CDR3 contains 12 residues. Trimming left V 4 bases short and J 6 bases short, with 8 bases between. CDR1 SGHTS and CDR2 YDEGEE come from the germline V gene. The CDR3: CASSPGVNEQFF. The CDR3 nucleotides are TGTGCCAGCAGCCCGGGAGTCAATGAGCAGTTCTTC.